This TCR beta chain was sequenced in a study of CD8 T cells in Susac syndrome. An input of roughly 0.5 to 1 ug of RNA was subjected to reverse transcription using random hexamers. One entry per CDR3 protein, called by TCRdb with MiXCR from the immunoSEQ multiplex PCR reads. The sample shows about 120,000 distinct CDR3 sequences, 94% of them seen only once. This clonotype originated in a human donor in good health. The sample was CD4+ T cells from PBMCs.

CDR3 coding DNA: TGTGCCAGCAGCCCCTATGAGGGCTACGAGCAGTACTTC. Translating it yields CASSPYEGYEQYF. The chain joins TRBV3-1 to TRBJ2-7, with D possibly being TRBD2 (5 bases). Trimming took 4 bases from V and 3 from J, leaving 10 bases between them. Germline V gives CDR1 LGHDT, CDR2 YNNKEL (reference sequence). This CDR3 has 13 residues.